These 3 T cell receptor beta chains originate from one sample sequenced in a study of T cell responses to AZD1222 COVID-19 vaccine. Generated by immunoSEQ multiplex PCR, the TCRdb table keeps only in-frame clones and is missing some. This sample has over 150,000 clones, with around 94% found just once. Material: peripheral blood, obtained 28 days after the second AZD1222 dose. These receptors came from an adult who received the AZD1222 COVID-19 vaccine.

The chain couples TRBV24-1 to TRBJ2-5, with 9 bases that match TRBD1. The trim removed 5 bases at V and 4 bases at J, leaving 4 bases unmatched. Per the germline V gene, CDR1 is KGHDR and CDR2 is SFDVKD. CDR3 size: 14 residues. CDR3 coding DNA: TGTGCCACCAGTGCGGACAGGGGAGGAGAGACCCAGTACTTC. Encoded protein: CATSADRGGETQYF.

The table lists this clone with a count of one. This chain uses TRBV28 with TRBJ2-5, with D uncertain. Trimming removed 11 bases at V and 3 bases at J, with 28 bases between. The germline V gene encodes CDR1 MDHEN and CDR2 SYDVKM. CDR3 length equals 17 residues. The CDR3 bases are TGTGCCGGAACCCGGAGATCGGCACTGGGCAAAGAAGAGACCCAGTACTTC. It codes for CAGTRRSALGKEETQYF.

This chain links TRBV11-3 with TRBJ1-1, with D hard to call. This CDR3 contains 13 residues. Trimming took off 3 bases at V and 3 bases at J, with 8 bases between the two ends. CDR1 and CDR2 (germline): SGHNT, YENEEA. The CDR3 loop reads CASSFRPDTEAFF. Here the CDR3 DNA reads TGTGCCAGCAGCTTCCGTCCGGACACTGAAGCTTTCTTT.